This T cell receptor (beta chain) was identified during a study of blood T cell repertoires in COVID-19. Background on the study: Collection of acute and convalescent COVID-19 samples took place in the United States, Italy and Spain. T cells, B-cell-depleted T cells, or PBMCs provided the cDNA or gDNA that served as material.

Followed longitudinally, the Seattle patients had been enrolled during active infection. In its sample, this clone was seen a few times. Clones were read by immunoSEQ multiplex PCR, and TCRdb kept only the in-frame ones, dropping some. There are about 310,000 clones in the sample; about 90% occur only once, and around 1% lies in the top ten. The germline gives CDR1 MGHRA, CDR2 YSYEKL. The ends lost 1 base at V and 7 bases at J; junction bases unmatched: 10. The CDR3 consists of 15 residues. The sequenced material came from peripheral blood. The TCR sequence derives from a woman aged 35 to 49 with COVID-19, enrolled during active disease. This chain connects TRBV4-1 to TRBJ2-7; 7 nucleotides align to TRBD1. In DNA form, the CDR3 reads TGCGCCAGCAGCCAAGGGACAGGAACACCAGGAGAGCAGTACTTC. This gives the protein CASSQGTGTPGEQYF.